This TCR beta chain was identified during a study of CD8 T cells in Susac syndrome. Overall study findings and caveats: The study's TCR sequencing and HLA analysis drew on a certain number of individuals. That number was acknowledged as relatively small.

This clonotype was seen a few times. The antigen remains undetermined. RNA totalling roughly 0.45 to 1 ug underwent reverse transcription with random hexamers. Multiplex immunoSEQ PCR targeted 54 Vbeta and 13 Jbeta TCR beta segments. Each CDR3 protein gets one entry after TCRdb re-called the immunoSEQ multiplex PCR reads with MiXCR. The sample yields about 280,000 distinct CDR3 sequences, 70% to 90% seen once. CD8+ and CD4+ blood T cells underwent TCR beta sequencing. TEMRA cells were FACS-enriched, with CD8+ and CD4+ T cells isolated negatively. CDR1 is MNHNS, CDR2 SASEGT, per germline. Trimming took off 6 bases at V and 4 bases at J, with 11 bases between the two ends. CDR3 size: 13 residues.

The sequencing sample was made of CD8+ T cells from PBMCs. The chain joins TRBV6-1 to TRBJ2-3; a possible D gene is TRBD1 (7 bases). This receptor was identified in a human donor with multiple sclerosis. This CDR3 reads CASSRGEADTQYF. The CDR3 region has the DNA TGTGCCAGCAGCAGGGGGGAGGCAGATACGCAGTATTTT.